The source of this TCR beta chain is a study of T cell changes during pregnancy in multiple sclerosis. Some clones are missing from TCRdb's copy, which holds only in-frame ones; the method was immunoSEQ multiplex PCR. The sample holds about 40,000 clones, approximately 91% seen once. This clone has a handful of counts. Per the germline V gene, CDR1 is WSHSY and CDR2 is SAAADI. The CDR3 runs to 19 residues. Trimming shortened V by 0 bases and J by 3 bases, and 24 bases separated the two germline ends. The clonotype was recovered from a female donor with multiple sclerosis, enrolled in a pregnancy study. The chain combines TRBV10-2 with TRBJ2-7, with D maybe TRBD2 (6 bases). The material sequenced was PBMCs (not recorded whether the cells were cultured). CDR3 nucleotide sequence: TGCGCCAGCAGTGAGTCGACCTTCGAGACTAGATGGGGATTCTACGAGCAGTACTTC. Translated: CASSESTFETRWGFYEQYF.